This T cell receptor beta chain derives from a study of blood T cell repertoires in COVID-19. This clone has a single count. Sequenced by immunoSEQ multiplex PCR; TCRdb stores in-frame clones only, minus some. The table lists about 310,000 clones, around 86% of them singletons. The sample comprised peripheral blood. This receptor was obtained from a man in his fifties with active or convalescent COVID-19.

CDR3 sequence (DNA): TGTGCCAGCAGCGACCGGGGACGGCGGGGGGTTTCTGGGGCCAACGTCCTGACTTTC. Translation: CASSDRGRRGVSGANVLTF. The rearrangement links TRBV6-2 or TRBV6-3 to TRBJ2-6; TRBD2 matches at 8 bases. This CDR3 contains 19 residues. CDR1 is MNHEY and CDR2 is SVGEGT in the germline V gene. The V and J ends lost 6 bases and 1 base, in that order; junction bases with no gene match: 14.